Presented here are 12 T cell receptor beta chains from one specimen sequenced in a study of CD8+ T cells in alopecia areata. Treatment in this sample: oral pan-JAK inhibitor, 5-10 mg twice daily. RNA extraction was followed by reverse transcription into cDNA, which acted as the sequencing template. Assay used: immunoSEQ multiplex PCR; TCRdb lists only in-frame clones, some missing. The sample holds 90,000 to 100,000 clones, around 60% seen once. This sample comprised CD8+ T cells sorted from blood, obtained at week 4, from a patient treated with tofacitinib. Source of these receptors: a human donor with alopecia areata.

This clone has more than one count but fewer than ten. This chain links TRBV7-9 with TRBJ1-5; D remains ambiguous. The CDR3 contains 14 residues. V dropped 3 bases and J dropped 2 bases, with 8 bases sitting between them. Germline lookup yields CDR1 SEHNR and CDR2 FQNEAQ (reference sequence). The CDR3 spells CASSFGLGNQPQHF. The CDR3 DNA sequence: TGTGCCAGCAGCTTTGGACTTGGCAATCAGCCCCAGCATTTT.

This chain links TRBV5-6 with TRBJ2-7; maybe TRBD2 (5 bases). The CDR3 is 13 residues long. V was cut by 1 base and J by 2 bases, with 7 bases left in between. Germline loops: CDR1 SGHDT, CDR2 YYEEEE. CDR3 sequence reads: CASSLSGTYEQYF. CDR3 nucleotides: TGTGCCAGCAGCTTGTCGGGAACCTACGAGCAGTACTTC. Full variable domain (outside the CDR3, taken from reference TRBV5-6 and TRBJ2-7): DAGVTQSPTHLIKTRGQQVTLRCSPKSGHDTVSWYQQALGQGPQFIFQYYEEEERQRGNFPDRFSGHQFPNYSSELNVNALLLGDSALYLCASSLSGTYEQYFGPGTRLTVT.

The rearrangement links TRBV5-6 to TRBJ1-1; 9 positions match TRBD1. This CDR3 is 12 amino acids long. Germline loops: CDR1 SGHDT, CDR2 YYEEEE. Trimming removed 4 bases from V and 11 bases from J; junction bases left unmatched: 6. CDR3 bases: TGTGCCAGCAGCCAAGGGACAGGGACGGCTTTCTTT. This encodes CASSQGTGTAFF.

CDR3 protein: CASSLERVRDNEQFF. The DNA of the CDR3 is TGTGCCAGCAGCTTGGAGAGGGTTCGCGACAATGAGCAGTTCTTC. The V gene is TRBV7-3, the J gene TRBJ2-1; TRBD2 might be the D (5 bases). Trimming removed 3 bases at V and 5 bases at J, with 14 bases between. Germline V gene lookup returns CDR1 SGHTA and CDR2 FQGTGA. This CDR3 is 15 amino acids long.

The chain employs TRBV13 and TRBJ2-1; D unclear. Between the trimmed V and J ends, which lost 5 bases and 7 bases, there was a span of 6 bases. This CDR3 region has 11 residues. The germline gives CDR1 PRHDT, CDR2 FYEKMQ (reference sequence). In DNA form, the CDR3 reads TGTGCCAGCAGCCTTAGGAATGAGCAGTTCTTC. Translation gives CASSLRNEQFF.

This chain links TRBV6-5 with TRBJ2-7, with a weak D call TRBD1 (5 bases). Between the trimmed V and J ends, which lost 6 bases and 5 bases, there was a span of 8 bases. Germline-derived CDR1 and CDR2 are MNHEY and SVGAGI. The CDR3 loop spans 11 amino acids. CDR3 nucleotides: TGTGCCAGCAGCCCAGGGAACGAGCAGTACTTC. Its translation: CASSPGNEQYF.

This sequence joins TRBV2 and TRBJ2-1; D is unresolved. The CDR3 extends over 13 amino acids. The germline gives CDR1 SNHLY, CDR2 FYNNEI. Trimming shortened V by 10 bases and J by 8 bases, and 18 bases separated the two germline ends. DNA for the CDR3: TGTGCCACACGGCAGCCAGACTTCTATGAGCAGTTCTTC. Its translation: CATRQPDFYEQFF.

V is TRBV30 and J is TRBJ2-2; possibly TRBD2 for D (6 bases). In germline, CDR1 is GTSNPN, CDR2 SVGIG (reference sequence). V was clipped by 4 bases and J by 6 bases, with 12 bases between them. This CDR3 region has 13 residues. CDR3 in DNA: TGTGCCTGGACGGAGGGCCGGGCCGGGGAGCTGTTTTTT. Translation gives CAWTEGRAGELFF.

The genes are TRBV27 and TRBJ2-1; D might be TRBD1 or TRBD2, each matching 6 bases. The V gene lost 6 bases and the J gene lost 7 bases, with 16 bases spanning the gap. The germline CDR1 and CDR2 sequences are MNHEY and SMNVEV (reference sequence). The CDR3 spans 14 residues. Written as DNA, the CDR3 is TGTGCCAGCAGGGGGGGTGGGGGCGATAATGAGCAGTTCTTC. Residues: CASRGGGGDNEQFF.

This clone was observed a handful of times. CDR3: CASSLGLAGESVVNEQFF. In DNA form, the CDR3 reads TGCGCCAGCAGCTTGGGACTAGCGGGAGAGTCGGTCGTGAATGAGCAGTTCTTC. V gene TRBV5-1 combines with J gene TRBJ2-1; 12 bases fit TRBD2. The CDR3 has 18 residues. Germline trimming cut 0 bases from V and 7 bases from J; bases unmatched to any gene: 11. Germline lookup yields CDR1 SGHRS and CDR2 YFSETQ.

The J gene is TRBJ2-1, the V gene TRBV4-1; D is tentatively TRBD1 or TRBD2 (5 bases each). V was trimmed by 0 bases and J by 6 bases, leaving 12 bases between them. CDR3 size: 15 residues. The germline gives CDR1 MGHRA, CDR2 YSYEKL. CDR3 loop: CASSQDRGRGNEQFF. CDR3 nucleotides: TGCGCCAGCAGCCAAGATCGGGGCCGGGGCAATGAGCAGTTCTTC.

This clone was found a few times. This chain connects TRBV29-1 to TRBJ2-2, with a tentative D call TRBD1 (6 bases). The CDR3 is 15 residues long. V lost 3 bases to trimming and J lost 1 base, with 12 bases between them. Germline CDR1 is SQVTM and CDR2 is ANQGSEA. The CDR3 region has the DNA TGCAGCGTTGAGTTCGCAGGGGTGAACACCGGGGAGCTGTTTTTT. It codes for CSVEFAGVNTGELFF.